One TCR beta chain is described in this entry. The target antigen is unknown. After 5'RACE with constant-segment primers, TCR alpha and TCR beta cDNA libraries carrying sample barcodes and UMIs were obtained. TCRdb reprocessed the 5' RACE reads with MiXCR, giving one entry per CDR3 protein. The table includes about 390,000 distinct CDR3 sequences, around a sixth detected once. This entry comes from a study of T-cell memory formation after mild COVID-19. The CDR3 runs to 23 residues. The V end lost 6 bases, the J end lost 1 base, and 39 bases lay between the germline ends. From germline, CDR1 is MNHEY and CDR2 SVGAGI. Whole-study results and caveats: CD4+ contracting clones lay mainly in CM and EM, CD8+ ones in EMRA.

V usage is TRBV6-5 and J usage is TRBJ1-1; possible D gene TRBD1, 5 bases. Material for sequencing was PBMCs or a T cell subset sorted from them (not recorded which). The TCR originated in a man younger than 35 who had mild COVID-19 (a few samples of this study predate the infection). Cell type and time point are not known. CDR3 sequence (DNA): TGTGCCAGCAGCCTCGGGGCAGCCACACTCAAGTCTCTACGAGCTGGGTCGAACACTGAAGCTTTCTTT. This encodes CASSLGAATLKSLRAGSNTEAFF.